Below are 5 T cell receptor beta chains sequenced from a single sample in a study of T cell changes during pregnancy in multiple sclerosis. TCRdb's table, derived via immunoSEQ multiplex PCR, lists solely in-frame clones and lacks some. The profile covers about 61,000 clones, with approximately 90% appearing a single time and roughly 0.82% taken by the ten largest. The source material was peripheral blood, sampled in the first trimester of pregnancy. Receptor source: a female donor in good health, enrolled as a control in a pregnancy study.

The chain carries TRBV30 and TRBJ1-3, with D possibly TRBD1 on 5 matching bases. The germline V gene encodes CDR1 GTSNPN and CDR2 SVGIG (reference sequence). Trimming took off 3 bases at V and 2 bases at J, with 8 bases between the two ends. This CDR3 spans 13 amino acids. In DNA form, the CDR3 reads TGTGCCTGGAGGGGGGGGGCTGGAAACACCATATATTTT. Translated: CAWRGGAGNTIYF.

This sequence joins TRBV23-1 and TRBJ2-3; 10 nucleotides line up with TRBD2. TRBV23-1 is classed as an ORF, of uncertain function. The CDR3 spans 16 residues. Trimming took 2 bases from V and 4 from J; bases not matched to a gene: 6. The DNA of the CDR3 is TGCGCCAGCAGTCAAGGTTGCGGACTAGCGGCAGATACGCAGTATTTT. It specifies CASSQGCGLAADTQYF.

The J gene is TRBJ2-7, the V gene TRBV6-5; tentatively, D is TRBD1 (6 bases). Trimming removed 6 bases at V and 2 bases at J, with 11 bases between. The CDR3 runs 13 residues. Germline CDR1 MNHEY, CDR2 SVGAGI. CDR3 bases: TGTGCCAGCAGCCCCAGGGGCGCCTACGAGCAGTACTTC. Translating gives CASSPRGAYEQYF.

This chain links TRBV14 with TRBJ1-2; a weak D match, TRBD1 (5 bases). The germline V and J ends were trimmed by 4 bases and 4 bases, with 13 bases remaining between them. The germline V gene encodes CDR1 SGHDN and CDR2 FVKESK. The CDR3 extends over 14 amino acids. The CDR3 bases are TGTGCCAGCAGCCGGGGGGGTGGGCGCTATGGCTACACCTTC. As protein: CASSRGGGRYGYTF.

The chain joins TRBV5-1 to TRBJ2-7, with D possibly matching TRBD1 (5 bases). The CDR3 spans 17 residues. Germline V gene data show CDR1 as SGHRS and CDR2 as YFSETQ. Trimming shortened V by 2 bases and J by 2 bases, and 20 bases separated the two germline ends. Here the CDR3 reads CASSFSRGRGDPYEQYF. The CDR3 nucleotides are TGCGCCAGCAGCTTCTCCCGTGGTAGGGGCGATCCCTACGAGCAGTACTTC.